This T cell receptor (beta chain) was recorded in a study of T-cell memory formation after mild COVID-19. At the level of the study: There were largely donor-specific TCR clusters. Study outcomes and limitations: Clones shrinking between day 15 and 85 showed a balanced CD4/CD8 split, and those that grew later tilted toward CD4+.

TCRdb fed the 5' RACE reads into MiXCR, producing one record per CDR3 protein. The sample carries roughly 300,000 distinct CDR3 sequences, roughly 8.2% recorded once. This clonotype showed up just a few times. Its specificity is not known. V was shortened by 1 base and J by 2 bases, with 15 bases between the two germline ends. Looked up from germline, CDR1 is MGHRA and CDR2 is YSYEKL. The CDR3 runs to 17 residues. The gene calls are TRBV4-1 and TRBJ2-1, with D possibly matching TRBD2 (6 bases). The specimen sequenced was PBMCs or a T cell subset sorted from them (not recorded which). This receptor was obtained from a man younger than 35 who had mild COVID-19 (a few samples of this study predate the infection). Cell type and time point are not known. The CDR3 protein is CASSQARGLKTYNEQFF. In DNA, the CDR3 is TGCGCCAGCAGCCAAGCCCGGGGACTTAAGACCTACAATGAGCAGTTCTTC.